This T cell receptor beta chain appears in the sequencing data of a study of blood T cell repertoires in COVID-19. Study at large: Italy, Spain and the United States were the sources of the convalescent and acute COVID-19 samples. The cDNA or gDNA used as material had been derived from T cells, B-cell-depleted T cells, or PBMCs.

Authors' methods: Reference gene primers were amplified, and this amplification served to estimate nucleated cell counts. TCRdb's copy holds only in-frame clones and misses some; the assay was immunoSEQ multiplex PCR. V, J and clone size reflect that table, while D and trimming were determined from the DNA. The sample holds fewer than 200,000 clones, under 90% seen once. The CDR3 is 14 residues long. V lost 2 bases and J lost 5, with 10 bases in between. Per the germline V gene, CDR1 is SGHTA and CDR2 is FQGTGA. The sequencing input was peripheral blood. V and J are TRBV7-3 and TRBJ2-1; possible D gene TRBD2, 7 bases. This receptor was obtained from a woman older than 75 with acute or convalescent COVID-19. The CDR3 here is CASSLGGANNEQFF. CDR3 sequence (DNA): TGTGCCAGCAGCTTAGGGGGGGCGAACAATGAGCAGTTCTTC.